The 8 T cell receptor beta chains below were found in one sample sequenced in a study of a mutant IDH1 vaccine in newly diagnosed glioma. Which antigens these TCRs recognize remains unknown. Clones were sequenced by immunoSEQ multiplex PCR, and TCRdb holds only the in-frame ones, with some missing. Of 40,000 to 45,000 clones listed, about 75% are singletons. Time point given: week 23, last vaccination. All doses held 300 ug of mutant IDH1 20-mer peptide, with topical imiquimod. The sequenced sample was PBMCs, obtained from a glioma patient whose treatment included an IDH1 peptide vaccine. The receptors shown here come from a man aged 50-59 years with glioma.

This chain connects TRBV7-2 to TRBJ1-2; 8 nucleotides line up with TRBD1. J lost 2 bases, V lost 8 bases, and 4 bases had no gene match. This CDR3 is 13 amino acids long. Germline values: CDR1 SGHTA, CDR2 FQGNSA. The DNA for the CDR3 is TGTGCCAGCGGTCAGGGGGCAAACTATGGCTACACCTTC. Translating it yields CASGQGANYGYTF.

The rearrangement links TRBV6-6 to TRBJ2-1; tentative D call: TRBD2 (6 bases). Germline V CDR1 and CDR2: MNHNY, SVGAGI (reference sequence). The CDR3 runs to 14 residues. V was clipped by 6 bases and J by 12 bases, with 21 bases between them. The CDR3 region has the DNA TGTGCCAGCAGCCTAGAGGGACTGCCAAAGGGGCAGTTCTTC. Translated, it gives CASSLEGLPKGQFF.

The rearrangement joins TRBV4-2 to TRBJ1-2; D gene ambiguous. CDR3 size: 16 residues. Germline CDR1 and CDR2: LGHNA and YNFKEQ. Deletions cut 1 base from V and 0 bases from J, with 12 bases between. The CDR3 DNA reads TGTGCCAGCAGCCAAGGGGGAGTCCAAGCTAACTATGGCTACACCTTC. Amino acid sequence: CASSQGGVQANYGYTF.

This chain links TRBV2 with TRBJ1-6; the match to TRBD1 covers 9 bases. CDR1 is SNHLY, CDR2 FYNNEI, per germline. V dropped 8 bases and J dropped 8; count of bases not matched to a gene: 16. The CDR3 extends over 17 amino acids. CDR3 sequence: CASSGTGSVTYDSPLHF. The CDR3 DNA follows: TGTGCCAGCTCCGGGACAGGGTCAGTAACATATGATTCACCCCTCCACTTT. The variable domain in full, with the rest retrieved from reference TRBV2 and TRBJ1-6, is EPEVTQTPSHQVTQMGQEVILRCVPISNHLYFYWYRQILGQKVEFLVSFYNNEISEKSEIFDDQFSVERPDGSNFTLKIRSTKLEDSAMYFCASSGTGSVTYDSPLHFGNGTRLTVT.

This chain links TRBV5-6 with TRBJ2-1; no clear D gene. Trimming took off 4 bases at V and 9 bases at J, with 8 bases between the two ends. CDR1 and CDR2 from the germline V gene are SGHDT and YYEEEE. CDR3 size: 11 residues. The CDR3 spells CASSGSVEQFF. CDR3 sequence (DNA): TGTGCCAGCAGCGGCAGTGTTGAGCAGTTCTTC.

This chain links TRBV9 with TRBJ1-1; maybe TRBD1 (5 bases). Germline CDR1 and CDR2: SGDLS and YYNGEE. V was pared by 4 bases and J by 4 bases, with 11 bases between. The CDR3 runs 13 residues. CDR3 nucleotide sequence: TGTGCCAGCAGCTTAGGGGACGTCACTGAAGCTTTCTTT. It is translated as CASSLGDVTEAFF.

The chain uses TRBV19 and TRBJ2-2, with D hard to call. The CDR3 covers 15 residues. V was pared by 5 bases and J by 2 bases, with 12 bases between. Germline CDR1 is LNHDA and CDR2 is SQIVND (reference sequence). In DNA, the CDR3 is TGTGCCAGTAGTCGAAGACCCCGTAACACCGGGGAGCTGTTTTTT. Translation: CASSRRPRNTGELFF. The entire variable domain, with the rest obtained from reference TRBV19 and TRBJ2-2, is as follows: DGGITQSPKYLFRKEGQNVTLSCEQNLNHDAMYWYRQDPGQGLRLIYYSQIVNDFQKGDIAEGYSVSREKKESFPLTVTSAQKNPTAFYLCASSRRPRNTGELFFGEGSRLTVL.

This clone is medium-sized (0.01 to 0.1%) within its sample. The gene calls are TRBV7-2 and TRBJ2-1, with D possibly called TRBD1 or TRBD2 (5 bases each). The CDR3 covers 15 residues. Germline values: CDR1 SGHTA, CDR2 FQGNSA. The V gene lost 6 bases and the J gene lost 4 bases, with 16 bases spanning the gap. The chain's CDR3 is CASSSPGRRYNEQFF. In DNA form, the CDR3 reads TGTGCCAGCAGTTCCCCGGGACGGAGATACAATGAGCAGTTCTTC.